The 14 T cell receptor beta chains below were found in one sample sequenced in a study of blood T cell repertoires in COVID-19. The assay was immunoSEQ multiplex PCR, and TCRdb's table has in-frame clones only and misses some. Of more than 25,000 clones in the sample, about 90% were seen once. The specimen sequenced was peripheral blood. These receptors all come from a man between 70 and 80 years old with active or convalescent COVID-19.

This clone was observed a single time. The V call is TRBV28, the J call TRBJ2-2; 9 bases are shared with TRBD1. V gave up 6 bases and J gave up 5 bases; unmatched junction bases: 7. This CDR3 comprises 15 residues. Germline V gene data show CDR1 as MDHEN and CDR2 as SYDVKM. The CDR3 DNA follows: TGTGCCAGCAGAACGGGACAGGGTTTTACCGGGGAGCTGTTTTTT. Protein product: CASRTGQGFTGELFF.

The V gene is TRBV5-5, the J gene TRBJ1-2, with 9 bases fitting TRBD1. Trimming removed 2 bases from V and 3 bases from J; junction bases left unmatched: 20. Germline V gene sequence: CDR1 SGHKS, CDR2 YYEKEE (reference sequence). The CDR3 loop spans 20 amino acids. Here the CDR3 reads CASSLSVVANAWTGDYGYTF. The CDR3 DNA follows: TGTGCCAGCAGCTTATCAGTAGTTGCGAACGCATGGACAGGGGACTATGGCTACACCTTC.

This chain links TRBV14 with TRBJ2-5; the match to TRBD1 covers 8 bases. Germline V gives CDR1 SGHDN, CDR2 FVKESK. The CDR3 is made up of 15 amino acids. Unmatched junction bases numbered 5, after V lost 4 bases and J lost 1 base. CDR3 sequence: CASSRQTGGQETQYF. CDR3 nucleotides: TGTGCCAGCAGCCGACAAACAGGGGGCCAAGAGACCCAGTACTTC.

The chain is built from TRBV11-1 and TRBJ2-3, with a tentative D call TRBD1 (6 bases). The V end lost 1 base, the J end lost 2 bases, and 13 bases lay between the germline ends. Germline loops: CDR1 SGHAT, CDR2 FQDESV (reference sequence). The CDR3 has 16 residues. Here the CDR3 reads CASSLGGAGATDTQYF. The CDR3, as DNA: TGTGCCAGCAGCTTAGGGGGAGCAGGGGCCACAGATACGCAGTATTTT. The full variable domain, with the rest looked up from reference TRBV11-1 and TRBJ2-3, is EAEVAQSPRYKITEKSQAVAFWCDPISGHATLYWYRQILGQGPELLVQFQDESVVDDSQLPKDRFSAERLKGVDSTLKIQPAELGDSAMYLCASSLGGAGATDTQYFGPGTRLTVL.

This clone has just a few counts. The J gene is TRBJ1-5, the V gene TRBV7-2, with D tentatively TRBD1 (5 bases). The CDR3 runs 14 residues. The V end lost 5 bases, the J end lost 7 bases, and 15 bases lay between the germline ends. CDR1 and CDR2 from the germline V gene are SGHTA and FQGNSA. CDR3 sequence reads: CASSGQGFLQPQHF. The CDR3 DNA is TGTGCCAGCAGCGGTCAGGGCTTTCTCCAGCCCCAGCATTTT.

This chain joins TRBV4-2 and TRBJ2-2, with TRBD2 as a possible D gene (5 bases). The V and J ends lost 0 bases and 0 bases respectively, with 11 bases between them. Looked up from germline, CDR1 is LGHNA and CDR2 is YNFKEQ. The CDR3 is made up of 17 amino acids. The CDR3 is CASSQDMSGANTGELFF. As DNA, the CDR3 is TGTGCCAGCAGCCAAGATATGAGCGGAGCGAACACCGGGGAGCTGTTTTTT.

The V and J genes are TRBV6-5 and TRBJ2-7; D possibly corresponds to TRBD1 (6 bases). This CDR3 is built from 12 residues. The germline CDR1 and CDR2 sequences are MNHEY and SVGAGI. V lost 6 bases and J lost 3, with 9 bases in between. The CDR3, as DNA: TGTGCCAGCAGGGTGACAGGCTACGAGCAGTACTTC. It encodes CASRVTGYEQYF.

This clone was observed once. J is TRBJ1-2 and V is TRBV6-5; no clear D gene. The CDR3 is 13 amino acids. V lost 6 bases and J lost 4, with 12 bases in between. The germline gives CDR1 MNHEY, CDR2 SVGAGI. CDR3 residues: CASRPTASYGYTF. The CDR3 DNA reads TGTGCCAGCAGGCCCACAGCTTCCTATGGCTACACCTTC.

The CDR3 protein is CASTAQTGFHSPLHF. As DNA, the CDR3 is TGTGCCAGTACCGCACAGACAGGATTTCATTCACCCCTCCACTTT. V and J are TRBV19 and TRBJ1-6; a weak D match, TRBD1 (6 bases). The CDR3 runs to 15 residues. CDR1 and CDR2 (germline): LNHDA, SQIVND (reference sequence). Trimming cost V 7 bases and J 8 bases, with 18 bases left between them.

CDR3 region: CASSTTGWGVGNTIYF. The CDR3 nucleotides read TGTGCCAGTAGTACCACGGGATGGGGGGTCGGAAACACCATATATTTT. The chain joins TRBV19 to TRBJ1-3; possibly TRBD1 for D (5 bases). The germline CDR1 and CDR2 sequences are LNHDA and SQIVND (reference sequence). V lost 4 bases to trimming and J lost 4 bases, with 17 bases between them. The CDR3 is made up of 16 amino acids.

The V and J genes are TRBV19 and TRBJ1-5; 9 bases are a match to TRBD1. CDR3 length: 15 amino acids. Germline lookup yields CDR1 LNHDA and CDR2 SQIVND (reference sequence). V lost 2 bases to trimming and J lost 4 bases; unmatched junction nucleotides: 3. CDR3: CASSIRDRDNQPQHF. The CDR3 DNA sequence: TGTGCCAGTAGTATAAGGGACAGGGATAATCAGCCCCAGCATTTT.

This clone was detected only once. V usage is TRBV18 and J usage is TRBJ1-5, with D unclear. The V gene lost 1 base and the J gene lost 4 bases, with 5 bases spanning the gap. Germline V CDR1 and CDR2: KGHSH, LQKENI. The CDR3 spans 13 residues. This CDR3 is CASSPRGNQPQHF. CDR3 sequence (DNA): TGTGCCAGCTCACCACGAGGGAATCAGCCCCAGCATTTT. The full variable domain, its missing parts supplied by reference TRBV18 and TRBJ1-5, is NAGVMQNPRHLVRRRGQEARLRCSPMKGHSHVYWYRQLPEEGLKFMVYLQKENIIDESGMPKERFSAEFPKEGPSILRIQQVVRGDSAAYFCASSPRGNQPQHFGDGTRLSIL.

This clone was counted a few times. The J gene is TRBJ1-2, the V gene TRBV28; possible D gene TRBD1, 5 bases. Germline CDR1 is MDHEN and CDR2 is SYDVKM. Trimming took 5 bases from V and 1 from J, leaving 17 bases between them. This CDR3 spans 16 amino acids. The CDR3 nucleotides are TGTGCCAGCAGTACGGGGTGGGGCGGGAGTAACTATGGCTACACCTTC. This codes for CASSTGWGGSNYGYTF.

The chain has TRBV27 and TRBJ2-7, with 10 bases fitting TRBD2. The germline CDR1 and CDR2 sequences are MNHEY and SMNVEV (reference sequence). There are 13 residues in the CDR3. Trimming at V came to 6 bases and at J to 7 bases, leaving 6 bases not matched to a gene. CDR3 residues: CASRRTSGFEQYF. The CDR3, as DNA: TGTGCCAGCAGGCGGACTAGCGGATTTGAGCAGTACTTC.